Given below is one T cell receptor (beta chain) in context. Its antigen is not identified. Mismatch with germline at one junction end may stem from a read error. Three rounds of nested PCR, following a modified ARM-PCR protocol, produced the TCRbeta library. Using its own MiXCR run on the multiplex PCR reads, TCRdb lists one record per CDR3 protein. The table shows some 51,000 distinct CDR3 sequences, with more than 55% occurring only once. These data belong to a study of tumor and adjacent non-tumor tissue in lung cancer. As for the study in general: Around 4.2 million productive TCRbeta reads were obtained per sample on average.

The germline gives CDR1 MNHNY, CDR2 SVGAGI (reference sequence). CDR3 length equals 13 residues. Findings and caveats of the study: Tumor TCR diversity, when higher, was linked to shorter survival. In normal lung, the top 100 clones were significantly more dominant than in tumor.

No cell sorting was done before RNA was extracted from the tissue. Distant lung tissue was collected more than 3 cm away from the tumor edge. Chemotherapy-naive patients with new lung cancer underwent thoracic surgery in China, August–late 2014. The TCR was taken from a woman between 65 and 79 years old with non-small cell lung cancer. This chain connects TRBV6-6 to TRBJ2-5, with D maybe TRBD1 (6 bases). Material: distant non-tumor lung tissue. CDR3 in amino acids: CASSRQAQETRYF. CDR3 DNA sequence: TGTGCCAGCAGCCGACAGGCCCAAGAGACCCGGTACTTC.